The clone carrying this TCR beta chain was observed a handful of times. Antigen specificity is unknown. The second PCR ran about 7 to 12 cycles with a sample-barcoded 5' primer and J-beta primers. TCRdb processed the 5' RACE reads anew with MiXCR; each CDR3 protein has one entry. The table records some 1.8 million distinct CDR3 sequences, more than 35% of them present only once. The data are from a study of blood T cells in healthy people across ages. Study findings and constraints: Compared with aged donors, long-lived donors showed fewer expanded clones, suggesting selection. Naive T cell percentage showed a strong correlation with TCR beta diversity.

The CDR3 spans 16 residues. V was clipped by 4 bases and J by 10 bases, with 20 bases between them. The germline gives CDR1 MGHRA, CDR2 YSYEKL. Peripheral blood was drawn, roughly 10 milliliters per donor. Isolation recovered at least 7 million PBMCs from every sample. The chain is built from TRBV4-1 and TRBJ1-6, with D possibly matching TRBD1 (5 bases). The sample consisted of blood. The clonotype originates from a human donor in good health. This chain's CDR3 is CASSPRGHWEVSPLHF. CDR3 DNA: TGCGCCAGCAGCCCAAGGGGCCATTGGGAGGTCTCACCCCTCCACTTT.